These T cell receptor beta chains were read from a single sample in a study of blood T cell repertoires in COVID-19. Clones were sequenced by immunoSEQ multiplex PCR, and TCRdb holds only the in-frame ones, with some missing. The sample consists of fewer than 50,000 clones, around 80% of them appearing once. Source material: peripheral blood. Source of these receptors: a man of 80 years or more with active or convalescent COVID-19. Each CDR3 is given with its conserved first and last residue. Each record gives: V gene, D gene, clone size, CDR3 length, J gene, CDR3 protein, CDR3 DNA. A D gene is named only where the DNA matches it firmly. The size entry is marked missing in some rows and otherwise reads once, few, many or a size class.

V gene: TRBV3-1/TRBV3-2
D gene: TRBD2
clone size: NA
CDR3 length: 17
J gene: TRBJ2-1
CDR3 protein: CASSQFSGLAANNEQFF
CDR3 DNA: TGTGCCAGCAGCCAATTTTCGGGCCTAGCGGCGAACAATGAGCAGTTCTTC

V gene: TRBV7-9
D gene: NA
clone size: NA
CDR3 length: 15
J gene: TRBJ1-6
CDR3 protein: CASSLAMGRGSPLHF
CDR3 DNA: TGTGCCAGCAGCTTAGCGATGGGGCGAGGATCACCCCTCCACTTT

V gene: TRBV9
D gene: TRBD2
clone size: NA
CDR3 length: 18
J gene: TRBJ2-1
CDR3 protein: CASSHRTSGGAAYNEQFF
CDR3 DNA: TGTGCCAGCAGCCATAGGACTAGCGGGGGGGCGGCTTACAATGAGCAGTTCTTC

V gene: TRBV6-6
D gene: TRBD1
clone size: NA
CDR3 length: 14
J gene: TRBJ1-1
CDR3 protein: CASGKTGGATEAFF
CDR3 DNA: TGTGCCAGCGGTAAGACAGGGGGCGCGACTGAAGCTTTCTTT

V gene: TRBV3-1/TRBV3-2
D gene: TRBD2
clone size: NA
CDR3 length: 14
J gene: TRBJ2-1
CDR3 protein: CARSHAGGGGEQFF
CDR3 DNA: TGTGCCCGCAGCCATGCGGGGGGCGGGGGTGAGCAGTTCTTC

V gene: TRBV11-2
D gene: NA
clone size: NA
CDR3 length: 13
J gene: TRBJ1-1
CDR3 protein: CASSPPGGPEAFF
CDR3 DNA: TGTGCCAGCAGCCCCCCGGGGGGTCCTGAAGCTTTCTTT

V gene: TRBV7-9
D gene: NA
clone size: NA
CDR3 length: 12
J gene: TRBJ2-3
CDR3 protein: CASNLGGDTQYF
CDR3 DNA: TGTGCCAGCAACCTAGGGGGAGATACGCAGTATTTT

V gene: TRBV28
D gene: NA
clone size: NA
CDR3 length: 12
J gene: TRBJ1-2
CDR3 protein: CASSPREYGYTF
CDR3 DNA: TGTGCCAGCAGTCCAAGGGAGTATGGCTACACCTTC

V gene: TRBV9
D gene: TRBD2
clone size: NA
CDR3 length: 14
J gene: TRBJ2-1
CDR3 protein: CASRAGGPVNEQFF
CDR3 DNA: TGTGCCAGCCGGGCGGGAGGGCCGGTCAATGAGCAGTTCTTC

V gene: TRBV11-2
D gene: NA
clone size: NA
CDR3 length: 14
J gene: TRBJ2-4
CDR3 protein: CASSPRTGRDIQYF
CDR3 DNA: TGTGCCAGCAGCCCCAGGACAGGGAGGGACATTCAGTACTTC

V gene: TRBV2
D gene: NA
clone size: NA
CDR3 length: 15
J gene: TRBJ1-5
CDR3 protein: CASSEFDSSNQPQHF
CDR3 DNA: TGTGCCAGCAGTGAGTTCGACAGTAGCAATCAGCCCCAGCATTTT

V gene: TRBV3-1/TRBV3-2
D gene: NA
clone size: NA
CDR3 length: 14
J gene: TRBJ2-5
CDR3 protein: CASSLESSEETQYF
CDR3 DNA: TGTGCCAGCAGCCTGGAGTCCAGTGAAGAGACCCAGTACTTC

V gene: TRBV27
D gene: TRBD2
clone size: NA
CDR3 length: 12
J gene: TRBJ2-7
CDR3 protein: CASSRRLAEQYF
CDR3 DNA: TGTGCCAGCAGTCGTCGACTAGCGGAGCAGTACTTC

V gene: TRBV30
D gene: TRBD1
clone size: NA
CDR3 length: 16
J gene: TRBJ1-5
CDR3 protein: CAWSRLQGASNQPQHF
CDR3 DNA: TGTGCCTGGAGTCGACTCCAGGGGGCCAGCAATCAGCCCCAGCATTTT

V gene: TRBV7-3
D gene: TRBD1
clone size: NA
CDR3 length: 14
J gene: TRBJ1-1
CDR3 protein: CASSSGGAGTEAFF
CDR3 DNA: TGTGCCAGCAGCTCAGGGGGCGCGGGCACTGAAGCTTTCTTT

V gene: TRBV10-3
D gene: TRBD1
clone size: NA
CDR3 length: 13
J gene: TRBJ2-7
CDR3 protein: CAIRSGQGVVQYF
CDR3 DNA: TGTGCCATCAGATCAGGACAGGGGGTTGTGCAGTACTTC

V gene: TRBV9
D gene: NA
clone size: few
CDR3 length: 16
J gene: TRBJ2-2
CDR3 protein: CASSVTAGTNTGELFF
CDR3 DNA: TGTGCCAGCAGCGTAACAGCCGGGACAAACACCGGGGAGCTGTTTTTT

V gene: TRBV7-3
D gene: TRBD2
clone size: NA
CDR3 length: 17
J gene: TRBJ2-2
CDR3 protein: CASSRGLPGGDTGELFF
CDR3 DNA: TGTGCCAGCAGCCGAGGTCTGCCGGGAGGGGACACCGGGGAGCTGTTTTTT

V gene: TRBV5-1
D gene: NA
clone size: few
CDR3 length: 14
J gene: TRBJ1-3
CDR3 protein: CASSLDSGGNTIYF
CDR3 DNA: TGCGCCAGCAGCTTGGACTCCGGAGGGAACACCATATATTTT

V gene: TRBV7-9
D gene: TRBD1
clone size: NA
CDR3 length: 16
J gene: TRBJ1-1
CDR3 protein: CASSLNPGQGKEAAFF
CDR3 DNA: TGTGCCAGCAGCCTAAACCCGGGACAGGGGAAAGAGGCAGCTTTCTTT

V gene: TRBV5-6
D gene: NA
clone size: few
CDR3 length: 15
J gene: TRBJ1-2
CDR3 protein: CASSFYGQSNYGYTF
CDR3 DNA: TGTGCCAGCAGCTTTTACGGACAGTCTAACTATGGCTACACCTTC

V gene: TRBV12-3/TRBV12-4
D gene: NA
clone size: NA
CDR3 length: 13
J gene: TRBJ1-5
CDR3 protein: CASSTMAVQPQHF
CDR3 DNA: TGTGCCAGCAGCACCATGGCGGTTCAGCCCCAGCATTTT

V gene: TRBV28
D gene: NA
clone size: NA
CDR3 length: 15
J gene: TRBJ2-6
CDR3 protein: CASSPDSSGANVLTF
CDR3 DNA: TGTGCCAGCAGTCCCGACAGCTCTGGGGCCAACGTCCTGACTTTC

V gene: TRBV9
D gene: TRBD2
clone size: NA
CDR3 length: 16
J gene: TRBJ2-3
CDR3 protein: CASSVEVSGSLDTQYF
CDR3 DNA: TGTGCCAGCAGCGTAGAGGTTAGCGGGAGCCTCGATACGCAGTATTTT

V gene: TRBV7-9
D gene: NA
clone size: once
CDR3 length: 14
J gene: TRBJ1-2
CDR3 protein: CASSLAPGNYGYTF
CDR3 DNA: TGTGCCAGCAGCTTAGCGCCAGGGAACTATGGCTACACCTTC

V gene: TRBV28
D gene: NA
clone size: few
CDR3 length: 15
J gene: TRBJ2-7
CDR3 protein: CASSSLRATRSEQYF
CDR3 DNA: TGTGCCAGCAGTTCGCTGAGGGCCACCCGAAGCGAGCAGTACTTC

V gene: TRBV28
D gene: TRBD2
clone size: NA
CDR3 length: 19
J gene: TRBJ2-3
CDR3 protein: CASSFLGSGRPGGADTQYF
CDR3 DNA: TGTGCCAGCAGTTTTTTAGGTAGCGGGAGGCCCGGGGGCGCAGATACGCAGTATTTT

V gene: TRBV5-1
D gene: TRBD1
clone size: once
CDR3 length: 13
J gene: TRBJ2-7
CDR3 protein: CASSGTGGFEQYF
CDR3 DNA: TGCGCCAGCAGTGGGACAGGGGGATTCGAGCAGTACTTC

V gene: TRBV11-2
D gene: TRBD2
clone size: NA
CDR3 length: 14
J gene: TRBJ2-5
CDR3 protein: CASSLGRLAETQYF
CDR3 DNA: TGTGCCAGCAGCTTAGGGCGACTAGCAGAGACCCAGTACTTC